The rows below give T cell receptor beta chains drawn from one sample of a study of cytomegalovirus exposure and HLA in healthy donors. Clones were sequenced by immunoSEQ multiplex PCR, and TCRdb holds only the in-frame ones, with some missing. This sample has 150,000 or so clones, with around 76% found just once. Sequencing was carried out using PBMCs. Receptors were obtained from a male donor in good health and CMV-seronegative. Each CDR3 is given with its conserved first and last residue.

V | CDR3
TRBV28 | CASRPTGVSNQPQHF
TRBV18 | CASSLNRRENTEAFF
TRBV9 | CASSVSISDRGDTEAFF
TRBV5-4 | CASSLGDTYNEQFF
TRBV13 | CASSLGQGAVEQYF
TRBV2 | CASSGGNQPQHF
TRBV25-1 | CASSEWAITGELFF
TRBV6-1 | CASRDSARLNEQFF
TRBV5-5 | CASSLAQLAGDEQYF
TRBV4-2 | CASSQDSTGGSPLHF
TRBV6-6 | CASSFGTRSETQYF
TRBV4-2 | CASSQDQAGPGTGGYNEQFF
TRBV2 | CASSAHGEQNTQYF
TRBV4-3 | CASSLFGGVAPTTGELFF
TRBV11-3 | CASARQEGGELFF
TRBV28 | CASSLTNIVGGGGYTF
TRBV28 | CATSRGTVGSNQPQHF
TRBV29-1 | CSVVRGWDTEAFF
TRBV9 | CASSVATGGGDEQFF
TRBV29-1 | CSVRDSAYEQYF
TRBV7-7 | CASSSTSGRAETQYF
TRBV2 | CASNQGGYEQYF
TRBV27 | CASSAAGLGQYF
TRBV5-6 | CASSFVGQEQETQYF